These 28 T cell receptor beta chains were sequenced from one sample in a study of blood T cell repertoires in COVID-19. Produced via immunoSEQ multiplex PCR; TCRdb's table is partial and in-frame only. The table includes around 94,000 clones, around 73% detected once. Sequencing used peripheral blood. These receptors came from a man aged 60-69 years with active or convalescent COVID-19.

This clone has only a few counts. The V call is TRBV6-5, the J call TRBJ1-4; 7 bases are shared with TRBD1. CDR1 and CDR2 from the germline V gene are MNHEY and SVGAGI. Trimming took 10 bases from V and 3 from J; bases not matched to a gene: 8. CDR3 length: 14 residues. CDR3 nucleotide sequence: TGTGCCACCCAGGAGGGGGCTTCTAATGAAAAACTGTTTTTT. Its translation is CATQEGASNEKLFF.

The genes are TRBV5-4 and TRBJ2-3; no clear D gene. With 1 base removed from V and 6 bases from J, the gap between germline ends came to 18 bases. CDR1 and CDR2 (germline): SGHNT, YYREEE (reference sequence). The CDR3 covers 16 residues. The CDR3: CASSLPGGPETDTQYF. In DNA form, the CDR3 reads TGTGCCAGCAGCTTGCCCGGTGGGCCCGAGACCGATACGCAGTATTTT.

This rearrangement joins TRBV1 to TRBJ2-1; whether TRBD2, the table's D call, matches the DNA was not checked. TRBV1 is a listed pseudogene. The CDR3 loop spans 15 amino acids. In DNA, the CDR3 is TGCACCAGCAGCCAGCCTCTGAGCTCCTACAATGAGCAGTTCTTC. Translating gives CTSSQPLSSYNEQFF.

This clone occurred a few times. V usage is TRBV29-1 and J usage is TRBJ1-2; TRBD1 might be the D (5 bases). The CDR3 contains 14 residues. Per germline, CDR1 SQVTM and CDR2 ANQGSEA. Trimming pared 4 bases from V and 2 bases from J, leaving 14 bases between. CDR3 bases: TGCAGCGTTGGCCGGGGGGTGACCAACTATGGCTACACCTTC. It yields the protein CSVGRGVTNYGYTF.

V is TRBV7-9 and J is TRBJ2-1, with 8 bases aligning to TRBD2. Per germline, CDR1 SEHNR and CDR2 FQNEAQ (reference sequence). The V segment lost 5 bases and the J segment 6 bases; nucleotides outside the gene matches: 12. CDR3 size: 16 residues. This CDR3 reads CASSVSGKVTGNEQFF. The CDR3 nucleotides read TGTGCCAGCAGCGTTAGCGGGAAGGTAACAGGCAATGAGCAGTTCTTC.

Written as DNA, the CDR3 is TGTGCCAGCAGCTACAGGGGGCATCCCTCTGGAAACACCATATATTTT. Protein: CASSYRGHPSGNTIYF. The chain uses TRBV11-2 and TRBJ1-3; 9 bases match TRBD1. CDR3 length: 16 residues. The germline gives CDR1 SGHAT, CDR2 FQNNGV. The V segment lost 4 bases and the J segment 0 bases; nucleotides outside the gene matches: 4.

A few counts support this clone. V gene TRBV13 combines with J gene TRBJ2-1; the match to TRBD1 covers 9 bases. Trimming cost V 4 bases and J 1 base; bases outside gene matches: 5. Germline assignment: CDR1 PRHDT and CDR2 FYEKMQ (reference sequence). The CDR3 spans 16 residues. In nucleotides, the CDR3 is TGTGCCAGCAGCTCACAGGGGGCTATTTCCTACAATGAGCAGTTCTTC. Protein: CASSSQGAISYNEQFF.

The chain recombines TRBV5-6 with TRBJ1-1; TRBD1 matches 10 bases. In germline, CDR1 is SGHDT, CDR2 YYEEEE. CDR3 length: 14 residues. V shed 5 bases and J 4 bases; nucleotides not matched to a gene: 5. The CDR3 region has the DNA TGTGCCAGCAGTGACAGGGGGCTGAGCACTGAAGCTTTCTTT. Translating gives CASSDRGLSTEAFF.

The genes are TRBV29-1 and TRBJ1-1; no definite D call. The germline gives CDR1 SQVTM, CDR2 ANQGSEA. This CDR3 region has 11 residues. Trimming took off 4 bases at V and 6 bases at J, with 9 bases between the two ends. CDR3 sequence reads: CSVASESEAFF. CDR3 nucleotide sequence: TGCAGCGTTGCATCAGAATCTGAAGCTTTCTTT.

In DNA, the CDR3 is TGTGCCAGCAGCCCCGGACTGAGTCGAGAGACCCAGTACTTC. It encodes CASSPGLSRETQYF. The chain couples TRBV6-5 to TRBJ2-5; maybe TRBD2 (5 bases). This CDR3 contains 14 residues. V lost 6 bases and J 4 bases, leaving 15 bases between the germline ends. The germline V gene encodes CDR1 MNHEY and CDR2 SVGAGI.

The chain combines TRBV27 with TRBJ2-6; a possible D gene is TRBD2 (5 bases). The germline V gene has CDR1 MNHEY and CDR2 SMNVEV (reference sequence). V lost 7 bases to trimming and J lost 0 bases, with 16 bases between them. The CDR3 runs 17 residues. CDR3 residues: CASTSYSEGSGANVLTF. CDR3 sequence (DNA): TGTGCCAGCACCTCGTATTCTGAGGGCTCTGGGGCCAACGTCCTGACTTTC.

The rearrangement uses TRBV5-6 and TRBJ1-1; 7 bases fit TRBD1. Germline V gene data show CDR1 as SGHDT and CDR2 as YYEEEE. The V and J ends lost 2 bases and 4 bases, in that order; junction bases with no gene match: 5. The CDR3 consists of 14 residues. As DNA, the CDR3 is TGTGCCAGCAGCTTCGGGACAGTGAGCACTGAAGCTTTCTTT. Its translation: CASSFGTVSTEAFF.

This clone was counted a single time. This chain connects TRBV7-9 to TRBJ1-4; TRBD1 is a possible D gene (5 bases). The CDR3 is 15 amino acids. Germline values: CDR1 SEHNR, CDR2 FQNEAQ (reference sequence). Trimming took 5 bases from V and 0 from J, leaving 10 bases between them. CDR3 residues: CASSPDSATNEKLFF. In DNA form, the CDR3 reads TGTGCCAGCAGCCCCGACAGCGCAACTAATGAAAAACTGTTTTTT.

The CDR3 loop is CASSTRLVQGTEQFF. CDR3 coding DNA: TGTGCCAGCAGTACCCGGTTGGTGCAGGGTACTGAGCAGTTCTTC. The chain couples TRBV6-2 or TRBV6-3 to TRBJ2-1; D may be TRBD1 (5 bases). CDR1 and CDR2 (germline): MNHEY, SVGEGT. The CDR3 loop spans 15 amino acids. V was shortened by 5 bases and J by 9 bases, with 20 bases between the two germline ends.

The chain links TRBV19 to TRBJ1-5; 8 nucleotides match TRBD1. Germline V gives CDR1 LNHDA, CDR2 SQIVND (reference sequence). The CDR3 is 15 amino acids. Trimming removed 3 bases from V and 6 bases from J; junction bases left unmatched: 7. In DNA, the CDR3 is TGTGCCAGTAGTATTGGACAGGGATGGTTTCAGCCCCAGCATTTT. Encoded protein: CASSIGQGWFQPQHF.

This clone was detected only once. The V and J genes are TRBV10-3 and TRBJ1-2, with TRBD1 identical over 7 bases. This CDR3 has 13 amino acids. CDR1 is ENHRY, CDR2 SYGVKD, per germline. Trimming removed 2 bases from V and 8 bases from J; junction bases left unmatched: 5. CDR3 DNA: TGTGCCATCAGTGAGGAGACAGGGCACGGCTACACCTTC. It encodes CAISEETGHGYTF.

The V gene is TRBV9, the J gene TRBJ2-2, with a weak D call TRBD1 (6 bases). The V end was cut by 3 bases, the J end by 7 bases, with 10 bases between. The CDR3 runs to 13 residues. CDR1 and CDR2 (germline): SGDLS, YYNGEE. The DNA for the CDR3 is TGTGCCAGCAGCGACACAGGGTACGGGGAGCTGTTTTTT. The encoded protein is CASSDTGYGELFF.

The chain has TRBV6-5 and TRBJ1-6, with D maybe TRBD1 (5 bases). Germline V CDR1 and CDR2: MNHEY, SVGAGI. Trimming stripped 0 bases from V and 4 bases from J, with 7 bases between. CDR3 length: 15 residues. For the CDR3, the DNA is TGTGCCAGCAGTTACTCGAGACAGTATAATTCACCCCTCCACTTT. This gives the protein CASSYSRQYNSPLHF.

This clone turned up a few times. V and J are TRBV6-2 or TRBV6-3 and TRBJ1-4, with 7 nucleotides matching TRBD1. V gave up 2 bases and J gave up 8 bases; unmatched junction bases: 8. Germline assignment: CDR1 MNHEY and CDR2 SVGEGT. CDR3 size: 15 residues. In DNA form, the CDR3 reads TGTGCCAGCAGTTACCCTCGACAGGGACACGAAAAACTGTTTTTT. Protein product: CASSYPRQGHEKLFF.

The chain is built from TRBV18 and TRBJ1-4, with 7 bases matching TRBD1. The germline CDR1 and CDR2 sequences are KGHSH and LQKENI. The CDR3 consists of 14 residues. V shed 5 bases and J 5 bases; nucleotides not matched to a gene: 5. The DNA for the CDR3 is TGTGCCAGCTCAGCTGGACAGGCCAATGAAAAACTGTTTTTT. Protein sequence: CASSAGQANEKLFF.

This chain links TRBV6-2 or TRBV6-3 with TRBJ1-4; D uncertain. Germline V lookup: CDR1 MNHEY, CDR2 SVGEGT. V gave up 4 bases and J gave up 7 bases, with 19 bases separating them. The CDR3 extends over 16 amino acids. In nucleotides, the CDR3 is TGTGCCAGCAGTTCCCTCGAGGCTCGCTCCAGTGAAAAACTGTTTTTT. This encodes CASSSLEARSSEKLFF.

The chain is built from TRBV14 and TRBJ2-7, with 9 bases matching TRBD1. Germline V gene sequence: CDR1 SGHDN, CDR2 FVKESK. The V gene end was trimmed by 7 bases and the J gene end by 2 bases; junction bases not matched to a gene: 9. The CDR3 runs 15 residues. The DNA of the CDR3 is TGTGCCAGCACCCCGACAGGGGGTATCGCCTACGAGCAGTACTTC. This codes for CASTPTGGIAYEQYF. Using reference TRBV14 and TRBJ2-7 for the parts outside the CDR3, the full variable domain is EAGVTQFPSHSVIEKGQTVTLRCDPISGHDNLYWYRRVMGKEIKFLLHFVKESKQDESGMPNNRFLAERTGGTYSTLKVQPAELEDSGVYFCASTPTGGIAYEQYFGPGTRLTVT.

This clone was seen a few times. The DNA of the CDR3 is TGCAGCGTAGAGGGGGTGAGAAGCACAGATACGCAGTATTTT. Translation: CSVEGVRSTDTQYF. J is TRBJ2-3 and V is TRBV29-1; TRBD1 is a possible D gene (6 bases). Germline loops: CDR1 SQVTM, CDR2 ANQGSEA. The CDR3 has 14 amino acids. Trimming cost V 6 bases and J 0 bases, with 13 bases left between them.

The V gene is TRBV4-2, the J gene TRBJ1-1; 9 nucleotides match TRBD1. V gave up 4 bases and J gave up 0 bases; unmatched junction bases: 3. Per the germline V gene, CDR1 is LGHNA and CDR2 is YNFKEQ. The CDR3 spans 15 residues. In DNA, the CDR3 is TGTGCCAGCAGCCGAGGACAGGGGATGAACACTGAAGCTTTCTTT. It is translated as CASSRGQGMNTEAFF.

This chain connects TRBV19 to TRBJ1-2; no firm D call. The CDR3 extends over 14 amino acids. CDR1 is LNHDA and CDR2 is SQIVND in the germline V gene (reference sequence). Trimming stripped 3 bases from V and 4 bases from J, with 12 bases between. CDR3 DNA: TGTGCCAGTAGTATCTACGAGGGCCCCTATGGCTACACCTTC. Its protein product is CASSIYEGPYGYTF.

This clone was recorded once. The chain carries TRBV19 and TRBJ1-2; D is unresolved. CDR1 and CDR2 from the germline V gene are LNHDA and SQIVND (reference sequence). CDR3 size: 13 residues. V lost 1 base, J lost 4 bases, and 7 bases lay in between. CDR3 nucleotide sequence: TGTGCCAGTAGTATAGGGCGGATCTATGGCTACACCTTC. Translated, it gives CASSIGRIYGYTF.

This clone was seen a single time. The V gene is TRBV5-1, the J gene TRBJ2-1; 10 positions agree with TRBD2. Germline assignment: CDR1 SGHRS and CDR2 YFSETQ. The CDR3 length is 16 residues. Trimming cost V 0 bases and J 8 bases; bases outside gene matches: 8. The CDR3 protein is CASSLVGPSGSYEQFF. The CDR3 DNA is TGCGCCAGCAGCTTGGTGGGTCCTAGCGGGAGTTATGAGCAGTTCTTC.

This chain uses TRBV2 with TRBJ1-3; 7 nucleotides line up with TRBD1. The V gene's germline CDR1 is SNHLY and CDR2 FYNNEI. After removal of 6 bases from V and 2 bases from J, the junction contained 10 bases not matched to a gene. The CDR3 runs 16 residues. In DNA, the CDR3 is TGTGCCAGCAGCCCCGACAGGGTTGGGGCTGGAAACACCATATATTTT. Protein: CASSPDRVGAGNTIYF.